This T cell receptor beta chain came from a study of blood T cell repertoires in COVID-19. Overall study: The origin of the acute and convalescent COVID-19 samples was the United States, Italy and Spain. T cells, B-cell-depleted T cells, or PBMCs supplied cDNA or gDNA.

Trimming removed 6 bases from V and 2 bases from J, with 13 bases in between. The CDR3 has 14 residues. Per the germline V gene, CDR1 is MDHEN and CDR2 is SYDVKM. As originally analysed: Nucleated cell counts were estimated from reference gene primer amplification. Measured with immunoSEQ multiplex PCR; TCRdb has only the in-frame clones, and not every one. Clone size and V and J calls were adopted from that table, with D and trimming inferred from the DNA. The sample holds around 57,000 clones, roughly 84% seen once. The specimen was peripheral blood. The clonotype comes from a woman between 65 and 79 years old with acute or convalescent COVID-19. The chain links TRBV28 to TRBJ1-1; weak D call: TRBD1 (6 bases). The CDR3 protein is CASRDRGFNTEAFF. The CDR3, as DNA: TGTGCCAGCAGGGATAGGGGGTTCAACACTGAAGCTTTCTTT.